These 18 T cell receptor beta chains originate from one sample sequenced in a study of T cell repertoires in cytomegalovirus infection. In TCRdb, the reads were re-called with MiXCR into one record per CDR3 protein. The sample holds some 600,000 distinct CDR3 sequences; 20% to 25% are singletons and the top ten take 6.5% to 10%. Sequenced material: CD8+ T cells from PBMCs. These receptors all stem from a human donor in good health (CMV status not recorded). Some clones in this sample may be carry-over from other donors' samples.

The rearrangement joins TRBV20-1 to TRBJ1-5; D is unclear. Between the trimmed V and J ends, which lost 3 bases and 0 bases, there was a span of 3 bases. Germline values: CDR1 DFQATT, CDR2 SNEGSKA (reference sequence). This CDR3 spans 12 amino acids. The CDR3 region has the DNA TGCAGTGCTAGGGATAGCAATCAGCCCCAGCATTTT. This encodes CSARDSNQPQHF.

This clonotype was seen many times. This sequence joins TRBV7-2 and TRBJ2-1; TRBD1 aligns across 10 bases. Germline V gene data show CDR1 as SGHTA and CDR2 as FQGNSA. V lost 0 bases, J lost 4 bases, and 3 bases stayed unmatched. The CDR3 sequence is 16 residues long. The CDR3 nucleotides are TGTGCCAGCAGCTTAGCGGGGACAGGGGCATACAATGAGCAGTTCTTC. Its protein product is CASSLAGTGAYNEQFF. Using reference TRBV7-2 and TRBJ2-1 for the parts outside the CDR3, the full variable domain is GAGVSQSPSNKVTEKGKDVELRCDPISGHTALYWYRQSLGQGLEFLIYFQGNSAPDKSGLPSDRFSAERTGGSVSTLTIQRTQQEDSAVYLCASSLAGTGAYNEQFFGPGTRLTVL.

This clonotype was seen at least ten times. The chain is built from TRBV12-3 or TRBV12-4 and TRBJ2-5; no firm D call. This CDR3 has 12 residues. V was trimmed by 6 bases and J by 1 base, leaving 6 bases between them. The CDR3 spells CASRGSQETQYF. For the CDR3, the DNA is TGTGCCAGCAGGGGATCCCAAGAGACCCAGTACTTC.

This clonotype appeared many times. V gene TRBV7-2 combines with J gene TRBJ1-2, with 11 bases aligning to TRBD1. Germline values: CDR1 SGHTA, CDR2 FQGNSA. This CDR3 contains 15 residues. The trim removed 5 bases at V and 8 bases at J, leaving 10 bases unmatched. CDR3: CASSPVTGQGEGYTF. DNA for the CDR3: TGTGCCAGCAGCCCAGTGACGGGACAGGGGGAAGGCTACACCTTC.

This clonotype was counted between two and nine times. The rearrangement joins TRBV14 to TRBJ2-5; possibly TRBD1 for D (5 bases). Germline CDR1 and CDR2: SGHDN and FVKESK. The CDR3 totals 19 residues. V dropped 10 bases and J dropped 2 bases, with 32 bases sitting between them. The CDR3 here is CAIIADGARESVRQETQYF. CDR3 in DNA: TGTGCCATTATAGCCGATGGAGCCAGGGAATCTGTCCGACAAGAGACCCAGTACTTC.

This clonotype was found a few times. The germline gene is not matched at one end of the junction; a read error may be the cause. This chain connects TRBV11-2 to TRBJ2-2; D call uncertain. CDR1 and CDR2 (germline): SGHAT, FQNNGV. The CDR3 totals 14 residues. DNA of the CDR3: TGTGCCGGCAGATCCCCATCGAACACCGGGGAGCTGTTTTTT. It yields the protein CAGRSPSNTGELFF.

This rearrangement joins TRBV19 to TRBJ2-2; unclear D gene. Trimming cost V 6 bases and J 7 bases, with 9 bases left between them. This CDR3 has 12 residues. Germline CDR1 reads LNHDA; CDR2 reads SQIVND (reference sequence). CDR3 region: CASSADGGELFF. For the CDR3, the DNA is TGTGCCAGTAGCGCAGATGGCGGGGAGCTGTTTTTT.

This clonotype occurred many times. This rearrangement joins TRBV7-9 to TRBJ2-2, with D possibly matching TRBD1 (5 bases). The CDR3 runs 16 residues. CDR1 SEHNR and CDR2 FQNEAQ come from the germline V gene (reference sequence). The ends were cut back, 6 bases at V and 0 bases at J, with 14 bases in the middle. CDR3 sequence: CASSPSQGANTGELFF. DNA of the CDR3: TGTGCCAGCAGTCCCTCGCAGGGCGCGAACACCGGGGAGCTGTTTTTT. Complete variable domain (other parts from reference TRBV7-9 and TRBJ2-2): DTGVSQNPRHKITKRGQNVTFRCDPISEHNRLYWYRQTLGQGPEFLTYFQNEAQLEKSRLLSDRFSAERPKGSFSTLEIQRTEQGDSAMYLCASSPSQGANTGELFFGEGSRLTVL.

This clonotype showed up just a few times. The V call is TRBV5-6, the J call TRBJ1-2; no clear D gene. In germline, CDR1 is SGHDT, CDR2 YYEEEE. V lost 2 bases and J lost 8, with 16 bases in between. CDR3 length equals 14 residues. The CDR3 DNA reads TGTGCCAGCAGCTTATCGGGAGACCTCGGGGGCTACACCTTC. Translated, it gives CASSLSGDLGGYTF.

The chain carries TRBV28 and TRBJ2-5; 7 nucleotides agree with TRBD2. This CDR3 region has 13 residues. The germline V gene encodes CDR1 MDHEN and CDR2 SYDVKM. The CDR3 loop reads CVSRGRGEETQYF. DNA of the CDR3: TGTGTCAGTCGTGGACGGGGGGAAGAGACCCAGTACTTC.

This clonotype has ten or more counts. The rearrangement links TRBV7-2 to TRBJ1-1; 7 nucleotides match TRBD1. Looked up from germline, CDR1 is SGHTA and CDR2 is FQGNSA. Trimming at V came to 3 bases and at J to 0 bases, leaving 19 bases not matched to a gene. CDR3 length: 20 amino acids. This chain's CDR3 is CASSFPFPPQGRYMNTEAFF. The DNA of the CDR3 is TGTGCCAGCAGCTTCCCTTTCCCCCCACAGGGGCGATATATGAACACTGAAGCTTTCTTT.

A few counts support this clonotype. The chain couples TRBV6-1 to TRBJ1-4; D not certain. The germline V gene has CDR1 MNHNS and CDR2 SASEGT. V lost 0 bases and J 8 bases, leaving 10 bases between the germline ends. The CDR3 has 14 residues. The CDR3 sequence is CASSEAYGEEKLFF. The CDR3 nucleotides are TGTGCCAGCAGTGAAGCGTACGGGGAGGAAAAACTGTTTTTT.

Only a few counts were recorded for this clonotype. The chain carries TRBV14 and TRBJ1-2; weak D call: TRBD1 (5 bases). V was trimmed by 2 bases and J by 2 bases, leaving 9 bases between them. CDR3 size: 14 residues. In germline, CDR1 is SGHDN, CDR2 FVKESK. CDR3 DNA: TGTGCCAGCAGCCAATTTGACAGCAACTATGGCTACACCTTC. It yields the protein CASSQFDSNYGYTF.

The chain employs TRBV5-6 and TRBJ1-5, with 8 bases aligning to TRBD1. J gave up 7 bases and V 4 bases, and 4 bases lay outside the gene matches. This CDR3 is built from 13 residues. From germline, CDR1 is SGHDT and CDR2 YYEEEE. DNA for the CDR3: TGTGCCAGCAGCAGACAGGGGAGACAGCCCCAGCATTTT. Residues: CASSRQGRQPQHF.

This clonotype has more than one count but fewer than ten. V gene TRBV7-9 combines with J gene TRBJ1-1, with a possible D match to TRBD1 (6 bases). The length of the CDR3 is 16 residues. The germline V gene encodes CDR1 SEHNR and CDR2 FQNEAQ (reference sequence). Trimming took 5 bases from V and 4 from J, leaving 20 bases between them. The CDR3 protein is CASSPPGWGPATEAFF. CDR3 bases: TGTGCCAGCAGCCCCCCGGGTTGGGGGCCGGCCACTGAAGCTTTCTTT.

The chain has TRBV7-9 and TRBJ2-5; possible D gene TRBD2, 6 bases. CDR3 size: 15 residues. Germline-derived CDR1 and CDR2 are SEHNR and FQNEAQ (reference sequence). The germline V and J ends were trimmed by 10 bases and 5 bases, with 23 bases remaining between them. DNA for the CDR3: TGTGCCAACAGTCACCGGGACTCGATATGGGAGACCCAGTACTTC. Translating it yields CANSHRDSIWETQYF.

The sample holds many counts of this clonotype. V usage is TRBV12-3 or TRBV12-4 and J usage is TRBJ1-2; 7 positions agree with TRBD1. With 4 bases clipped from V and 4 bases from J, the junction kept 6 bases outside the gene matches. This CDR3 spans 14 amino acids. The CDR3 is CASSYATGAYGYTF. CDR3 coding DNA: TGTGCCAGCAGTTATGCCACAGGGGCCTATGGCTACACCTTC.

The rearrangement joins TRBV6-2 or TRBV6-3 to TRBJ2-1; D is unresolved. Looked up from germline, CDR1 is MNHEY and CDR2 is SVGEGT. The CDR3 has 15 residues. V lost 6 bases to trimming and J lost 4 bases, with 16 bases between them. DNA of the CDR3: TGTGCCAGCAGAGATCCAGGTTCTATTTACAATGAGCAGTTCTTC. Its translation is CASRDPGSIYNEQFF.